The following is a TCR beta chain sequence with its context. Antigen specificity is unknown. Around 9.4 milliliters was the volume of peripheral blood drawn from each donor. Per sample, no less than 6 micrograms of total RNA were extracted. The data originate from a study of blood T cells in healthy people across ages. Study findings and constraints: Naive T cell percentage showed a strong correlation with the diversity of TCR beta.

This CDR3 has 13 amino acids. Looked up from germline, CDR1 is MNHEY and CDR2 is SMNVEV (reference sequence). Trimming shortened V by 9 bases and J by 2 bases, and 13 bases separated the two germline ends. A second PCR of about 7 to 11 cycles used a sample-barcoded 5' primer and a J-beta primer mix. Each cDNA molecule, via a template-switch adaptor with 12 random nucleotides, was tagged. TCRdb reprocessed the 5' RACE reads with MiXCR, giving one entry per CDR3 protein. The top ten hold roughly 25% of the sample, which has hundreds of thousands of distinct CDR3 sequences, more than 55% seen once. The V call is TRBV27, the J call TRBJ1-1; D is uncertain. Sequences were obtained from blood. The clonotype comes from a man in his forties in good health. CDR3 sequence: CASPPQDNTEAFF. The CDR3 region has the DNA TGTGCCAGTCCCCCCCAGGATAACACTGAAGCTTTCTTT.